A selection of T cell receptor beta chains follows, all from one sample in a study of T cell changes during pregnancy in multiple sclerosis. Produced via immunoSEQ multiplex PCR; TCRdb's table is partial and in-frame only. The sample lists 37,000 or so clones; more than 85% were seen once. This material consisted of CD4+ T cells from peripheral blood mononuclear cells, taken in the second trimester of pregnancy. Every receptor here comes from a female donor with multiple sclerosis, enrolled in a pregnancy study. Both conserved end residues are part of each CDR3. Clone size is given for some rows only: seen once, a few or many times, or a class if the clone is expanded.

TRBJ2-5	-	TRBV6-1	CASRRTSGQETQYF
TRBJ1-1	-	TRBV6-5	CASSYSGTGMNTEAFF
TRBJ2-7	-	TRBV5-1	CASSLQGWEQYF
TRBJ1-2	-	TRBV7-9	CASSSTGQGRGYTF
TRBJ2-2	-	TRBV19	CASSSSRTGELFF
TRBJ2-1	-	TRBV11-3	CASSFDRQSNEQFF
TRBJ1-2	-	TRBV6-6	CASRQENNYGYTF
TRBJ2-7	-	TRBV4-1	CASSHATGQQNPYEQYF
TRBJ2-1	-	TRBV19	CASSAPRGQGGEQFF
TRBJ1-2	-	TRBV2	CASSDPGEGYTF
TRBJ2-7	once	TRBV6-1	CASSDGTSGSSYEQYF
TRBJ1-2	-	TRBV5-6	CASSLNRGTYGYTF
TRBJ1-3	-	TRBV7-9	CASSLAGAGSGNTIYF
TRBJ1-1	-	TRBV7-2	CASSLVAGSHTEAFF
TRBJ2-7	-	TRBV30	CAWGNPGLGGEQYF
TRBJ1-5	-	TRBV19	CASSTGTGGGQPQHF
TRBJ1-1	once	TRBV29-1	CSVGRGTEAFF
TRBJ2-1	-	TRBV5-1	CASSHAQTFPSSYNEQFF
TRBJ2-3	-	TRBV9	CASSQGAGGPADTQYF
TRBJ2-3	-	TRBV11-2	CASSLGGSPGDTQYF
TRBJ2-5	-	TRBV7-2	CASSPSSEETQYF
TRBJ1-2	-	TRBV30	CAWSFSRNYGYTF
TRBJ2-5	-	TRBV6-5	CASSSGYGTQYF
TRBJ1-4	-	TRBV6-5	CASSYSGQGEKLFF
TRBJ2-1	-	TRBV4-1	CASSQDRWTSGGDEQFF
TRBJ1-2	-	TRBV6-5	CASSFPGQGYYGYTF
TRBJ2-4	-	TRBV19	CASSIDGWGDIQYF
TRBJ2-7	few	TRBV7-9	CASSPAGVGRLTYEQYF
TRBJ2-1	-	TRBV10-3	CAIAGQGPSHTHNEQFF
TRBJ2-1	-	TRBV1	CTSIVTGTGTSGGRSYNEQFF
TRBJ2-5	-	TRBV7-2	CASSRDRQETQYF
TRBJ2-3	-	TRBV7-2	CATQPGTRTDTQYF
TRBJ2-2	-	TRBV9	CASSVVGRGELFF
TRBJ2-1	-	TRBV7-9	CASRRPGQGARNEQFF
TRBJ1-1	-	TRBV7-3	CASSLRQGTEAFF
TRBJ1-4	-	TRBV4-3	CASSQDHGGINEKLFF
TRBJ1-2	few	TRBV6-5	CASRDRELYGYTF
TRBJ1-2	-	TRBV5-6	CASSFPVEANYGYTF
TRBJ2-7	-	TRBV21-1	CASSKGLTNGPSYEQYF
TRBJ2-1	-	TRBV4-2	CASSQVGFRVSNEQFF
TRBJ1-4	-	TRBV2	CASSEEGRTKLFF
TRBJ2-1	-	TRBV5-4	CASSDKTGGNEQFF
TRBJ1-2	-	TRBV29-1	CSVVGQGGGYTF
TRBJ1-5	-	TRBV10-3	CAISGDSFNQPQHF
TRBJ2-1	-	TRBV19	CASSSLAASYNEQFF